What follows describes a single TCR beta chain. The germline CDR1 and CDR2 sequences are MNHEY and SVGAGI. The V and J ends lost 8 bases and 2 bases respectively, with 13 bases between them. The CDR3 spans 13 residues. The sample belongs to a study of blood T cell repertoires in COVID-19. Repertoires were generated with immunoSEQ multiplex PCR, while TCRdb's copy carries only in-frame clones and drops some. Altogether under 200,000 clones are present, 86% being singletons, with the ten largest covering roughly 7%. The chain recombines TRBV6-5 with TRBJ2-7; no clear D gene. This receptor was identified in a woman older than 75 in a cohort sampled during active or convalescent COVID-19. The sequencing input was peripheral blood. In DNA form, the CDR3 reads TGTGCCAGCTCGATGGCGGTTACCTACGAGCAGTACTTC. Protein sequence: CASSMAVTYEQYF.